The clone carrying this T cell receptor delta chain is labeled as large. Its matching antigen is unknown. Germline assignment: CDR1 GEAIGNYY and CDR2 EKD. This CDR3 has 17 amino acids. Unmatched junction bases numbered 8, after V lost 3 bases and J lost 0 bases. This sample was included in a study of gammadelta T cells in human blood. Overall study findings and caveats: Microbial exposure reportedly appeared to drive polyclonal expansion of innate gamma-delta T cells right after birth.

TCRdb re-called clones from the RT-PCR reads using CATT. This table has hundreds of delta-chain clones, about 34% appearing once. This sequence was found in a human donor. Sequencing was performed on Vgamma9Vdelta2 gamma-delta T cells from infant blood. This chain links TRDV2 with TRDJ2, with 8 nucleotides matching TRDD3. The CDR3: CACDVLGASALTAQLFF. CDR3 DNA sequence: TGTGCCTGTGACGTACTGGGGGCATCAGCTTTGACAGCACAACTCTTCTTT.